Listed below are T cell receptor beta chains from one sample, sequenced in a study of OX40 agonist ivuxolimab in advanced cancers. Generated by immunoSEQ multiplex PCR, the TCRdb table keeps only in-frame clones and is missing some. The repertoire holds approximately 14,000 clones, with about 77% as singletons. Sequenced here: CD4+ or CD8+ T cells sorted from blood, sampled in a trial of the OX40 agonist ivuxolimab. These TCRs come from an adult with an advanced solid tumor such as melanoma, head and neck, liver or kidney cancer. Both conserved end residues are part of each CDR3. D genes are given only for firm matches. Clone size is shown for a subset of rows, as once, few, many or a class of expanded clone.

TRBJ2-7,TRBD2,TRBV28,few,CASTLPTSGSVNEQYF,TGTGCCAGCACCCTCCCGACTAGCGGGAGTGTCAACGAGCAGTACTTC
TRBJ1-5,NA,TRBV7-9,once,CASSLVENQPQHF,TGTGCCAGCAGCTTAGTTGAAAATCAGCCCCAGCATTTT
TRBJ2-2,NA,TRBV9,few,CASSVGSRTNTGELFF,TGTGCCAGCAGCGTAGGAAGCAGGACGAACACCGGGGAGCTGTTTTTT
TRBJ2-2,NA,TRBV11-1,NA,CASSPVWGAGELFF,TGTGCCAGCAGCCCTGTCTGGGGGGCCGGGGAGCTGTTTTTT
TRBJ2-5,TRBD1,TRBV28,NA,CATSGTGAQETQYF,TGTGCCACCTCCGGGACAGGGGCTCAAGAGACCCAGTACTTC
TRBJ2-7,TRBD2,TRBV28,NA,CATHGGGGPLREYF,TGTGCCACGCACGGGGGGGGAGGGCCCCTTCGCGAATACTTC
TRBJ2-7,TRBD2,TRBV6-5,NA,CASSYSTSGSSYEQYF,TGTGCCAGCAGTTACTCGACTAGCGGGAGTTCCTACGAGCAGTACTTC
TRBJ2-2,NA,TRBV5-6,NA,CASSLGGGGTGELFF,TGTGCCAGCAGCTTGGGGGGAGGAGGCACCGGGGAGCTGTTTTTT
TRBJ2-1,TRBD1,TRBV4-2,NA,CASSQEGRTGGPYNEQFF,TGTGCCAGCAGCCAAGAGGGGCGGACAGGGGGCCCCTACAATGAGCAGTTCTTC
TRBJ2-4,TRBD1,TRBV11-2,NA,CASSLDRTGERHIQYF,TGTGCCAGCAGCTTAGACCGGACAGGGGAGAGGCACATTCAGTACTTC
TRBJ2-7,NA,TRBV5-6,NA,CASSLDSVDEQYF,TGTGCCAGCAGCTTGGATTCGGTAGACGAGCAGTACTTC
TRBJ1-5,TRBD1,TRBV4-2,NA,CASSQEWGQGANQPQHF,TGTGCCAGCAGCCAAGAATGGGGGCAGGGGGCAAATCAGCCCCAGCATTTT
TRBJ2-3,TRBD1,TRBV10-1,NA,CASSVGGATDTQYF,TGCGCCAGCAGTGTAGGGGGCGCGACAGATACGCAGTATTTT
TRBJ1-6,NA,TRBV9,NA,CASSVAAVLDSPLHF,TGTGCCAGCAGCGTAGCTGCAGTCTTGGATTCACCCCTCCACTTT
TRBJ1-1,TRBD1,TRBV2,NA,CASSPGQLEAFF,TGTGCCAGCAGTCCGGGACAGCTTGAAGCTTTCTTT
TRBJ2-3,NA,TRBV6-5,few,CASSYLNGVTDTQYF,TGTGCCAGCAGTTACTTGAACGGGGTCACAGATACGCAGTATTTT
TRBJ1-3,NA,TRBV28,NA,CASTISRGTSGNTIYF,TGTGCCAGCACTATCTCTAGGGGCACCTCTGGAAACACCATATATTTT
TRBJ2-5,TRBD2,TRBV9,medium-sized,CASSVEGQGGETQYF,TGTGCCAGCAGCGTAGAGGGGCAGGGAGGGGAGACCCAGTACTTC
TRBJ2-2,TRBD1,TRBV6-6,NA,CASSRRGTGQGELFF,TGTGCCAGCAGCCGACGCGGGACAGGTCAAGGGGAGCTGTTTTTT
TRBJ1-4,NA,TRBV4-1,NA,CASSHRGTNEKLFF,TGCGCCAGCAGCCACAGGGGTACTAATGAAAAACTGTTTTTT